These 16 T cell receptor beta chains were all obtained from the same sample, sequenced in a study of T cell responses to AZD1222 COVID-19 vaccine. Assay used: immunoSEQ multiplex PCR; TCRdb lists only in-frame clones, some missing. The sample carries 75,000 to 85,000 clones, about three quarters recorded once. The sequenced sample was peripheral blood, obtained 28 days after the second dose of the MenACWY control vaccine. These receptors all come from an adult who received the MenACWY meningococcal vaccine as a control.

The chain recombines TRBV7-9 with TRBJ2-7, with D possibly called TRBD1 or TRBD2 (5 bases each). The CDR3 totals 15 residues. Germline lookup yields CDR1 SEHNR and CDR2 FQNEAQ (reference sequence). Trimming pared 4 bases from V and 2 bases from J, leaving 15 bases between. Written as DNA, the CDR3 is TGTGCCAGCAGCTCGCCCCGGGACGGTGCCTACGAGCAGTACTTC. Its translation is CASSSPRDGAYEQYF.

The CDR3: CASRRQSNYGYTF. CDR3 DNA: TGTGCCAGCCGTAGACAATCTAACTATGGCTACACCTTC. The chain is built from TRBV28 and TRBJ1-2, with unresolved D. In germline, CDR1 is MDHEN, CDR2 SYDVKM. V lost 8 bases to trimming and J lost 0 bases, with 10 bases between them. The CDR3 spans 13 residues.

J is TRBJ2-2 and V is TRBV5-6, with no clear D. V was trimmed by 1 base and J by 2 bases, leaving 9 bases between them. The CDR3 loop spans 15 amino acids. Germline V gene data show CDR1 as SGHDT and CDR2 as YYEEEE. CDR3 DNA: TGTGCCAGCAGCTTGATTTTGGGCAACACCGGGGAGCTGTTTTTT. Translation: CASSLILGNTGELFF. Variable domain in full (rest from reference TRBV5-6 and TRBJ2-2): DAGVTQSPTHLIKTRGQQVTLRCSPKSGHDTVSWYQQALGQGPQFIFQYYEEEERQRGNFPDRFSGHQFPNYSSELNVNALLLGDSALYLCASSLILGNTGELFFGEGSRLTVL.

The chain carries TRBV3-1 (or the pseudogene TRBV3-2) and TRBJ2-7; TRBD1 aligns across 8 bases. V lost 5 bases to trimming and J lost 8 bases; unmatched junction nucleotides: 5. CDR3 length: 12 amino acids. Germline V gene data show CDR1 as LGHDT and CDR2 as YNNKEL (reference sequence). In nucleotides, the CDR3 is TGTGCCAGCAGCAACAGACAGGGGAAGCAGTACTTC. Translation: CASSNRQGKQYF.

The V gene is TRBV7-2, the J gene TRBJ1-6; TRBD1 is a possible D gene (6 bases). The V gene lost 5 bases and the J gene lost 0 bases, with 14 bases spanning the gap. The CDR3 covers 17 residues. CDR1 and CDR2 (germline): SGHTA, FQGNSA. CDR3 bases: TGTGCCAGCAGCAGGGACACCCTGAGCTCCTATAATTCACCCCTCCACTTT. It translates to CASSRDTLSSYNSPLHF.

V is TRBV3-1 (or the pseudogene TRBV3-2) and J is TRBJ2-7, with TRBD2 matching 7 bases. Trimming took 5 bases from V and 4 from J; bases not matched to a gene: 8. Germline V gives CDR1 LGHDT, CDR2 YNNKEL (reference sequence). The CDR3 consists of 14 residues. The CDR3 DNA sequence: TGTGCCAGCAGCGGAGGTCGGGGGGTATACGAGCAGTACTTC. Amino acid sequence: CASSGGRGVYEQYF.

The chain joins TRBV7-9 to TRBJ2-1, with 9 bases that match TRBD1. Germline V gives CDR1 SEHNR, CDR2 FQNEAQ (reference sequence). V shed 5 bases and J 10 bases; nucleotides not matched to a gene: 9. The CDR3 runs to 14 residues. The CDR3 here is CASSLEDRGKEQFF. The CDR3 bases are TGTGCCAGCAGCCTTGAGGACAGGGGCAAAGAGCAGTTCTTC.

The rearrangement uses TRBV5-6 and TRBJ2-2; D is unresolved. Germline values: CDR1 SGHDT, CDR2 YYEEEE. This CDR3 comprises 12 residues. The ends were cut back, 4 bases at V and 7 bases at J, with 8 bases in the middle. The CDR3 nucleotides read TGTGCCAGCAGCCTGGGCGGCGGGGAGCTGTTTTTT. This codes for CASSLGGGELFF.

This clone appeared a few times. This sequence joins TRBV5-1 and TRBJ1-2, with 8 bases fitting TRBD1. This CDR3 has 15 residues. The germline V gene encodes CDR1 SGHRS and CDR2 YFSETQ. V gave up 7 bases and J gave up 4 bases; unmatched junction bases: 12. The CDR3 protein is CASGLQTGAGYGYTF. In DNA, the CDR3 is TGCGCCAGCGGTCTACAGACAGGGGCAGGCTATGGCTACACCTTC.

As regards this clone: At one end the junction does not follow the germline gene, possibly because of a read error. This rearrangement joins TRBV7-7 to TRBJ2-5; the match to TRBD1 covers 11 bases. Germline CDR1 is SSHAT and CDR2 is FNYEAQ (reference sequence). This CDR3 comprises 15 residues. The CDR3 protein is CASSRTGGLQETQYF. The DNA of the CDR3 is TGTGCTAGCAGCCGGACAGGGGGCTTACAAGAGACCCAGTACTTC.

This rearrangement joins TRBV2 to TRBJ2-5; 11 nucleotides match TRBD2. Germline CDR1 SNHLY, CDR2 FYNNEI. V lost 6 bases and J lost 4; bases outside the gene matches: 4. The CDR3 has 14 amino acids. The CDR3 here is CASRLAGERETQYF. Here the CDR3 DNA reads TGTGCCAGCAGACTAGCGGGGGAGCGAGAGACCCAGTACTTC.

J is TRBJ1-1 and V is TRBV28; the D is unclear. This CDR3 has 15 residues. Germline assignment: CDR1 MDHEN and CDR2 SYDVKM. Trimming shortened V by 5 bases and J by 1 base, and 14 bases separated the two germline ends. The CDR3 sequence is CASSSRIFSNTEAFF. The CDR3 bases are TGTGCCAGCAGTAGTAGAATATTTTCGAACACTGAAGCTTTCTTT. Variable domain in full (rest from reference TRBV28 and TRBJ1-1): DVKVTQSSRYLVKRTGEKVFLECVQDMDHENMFWYRQDPGLGLRLIYFSYDVKMKEKGDIPEGYSVSREKKERFSLILESASTNQTSMYLCASSSRIFSNTEAFFGQGTRLTVV.

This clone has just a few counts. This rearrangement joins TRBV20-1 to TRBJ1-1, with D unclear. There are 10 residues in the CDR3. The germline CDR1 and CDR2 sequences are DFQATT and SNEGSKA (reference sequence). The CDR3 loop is CRHPYTEAFF. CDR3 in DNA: TGCAGGCACCCCTACACTGAAGCTTTCTTT.

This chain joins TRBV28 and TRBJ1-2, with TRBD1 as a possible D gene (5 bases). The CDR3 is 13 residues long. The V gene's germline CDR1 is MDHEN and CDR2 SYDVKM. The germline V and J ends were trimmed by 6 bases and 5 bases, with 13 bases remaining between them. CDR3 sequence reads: CASRFGAGYGYTF. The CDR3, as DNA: TGTGCCAGCAGGTTTGGGGCGGGATATGGCTACACCTTC.

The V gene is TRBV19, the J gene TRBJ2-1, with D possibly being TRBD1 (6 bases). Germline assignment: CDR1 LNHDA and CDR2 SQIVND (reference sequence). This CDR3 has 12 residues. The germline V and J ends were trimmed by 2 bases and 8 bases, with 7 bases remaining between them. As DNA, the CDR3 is TGTGCCAGTAGTATACAGGGGCATGAGCAGTTCTTC. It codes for CASSIQGHEQFF.

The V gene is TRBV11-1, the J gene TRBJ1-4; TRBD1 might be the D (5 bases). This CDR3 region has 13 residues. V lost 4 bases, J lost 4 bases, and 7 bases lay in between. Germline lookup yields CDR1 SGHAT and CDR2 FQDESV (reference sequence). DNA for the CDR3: TGTGCCAGCAGCTGGGACTTTAATGAAAAACTGTTTTTT. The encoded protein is CASSWDFNEKLFF.